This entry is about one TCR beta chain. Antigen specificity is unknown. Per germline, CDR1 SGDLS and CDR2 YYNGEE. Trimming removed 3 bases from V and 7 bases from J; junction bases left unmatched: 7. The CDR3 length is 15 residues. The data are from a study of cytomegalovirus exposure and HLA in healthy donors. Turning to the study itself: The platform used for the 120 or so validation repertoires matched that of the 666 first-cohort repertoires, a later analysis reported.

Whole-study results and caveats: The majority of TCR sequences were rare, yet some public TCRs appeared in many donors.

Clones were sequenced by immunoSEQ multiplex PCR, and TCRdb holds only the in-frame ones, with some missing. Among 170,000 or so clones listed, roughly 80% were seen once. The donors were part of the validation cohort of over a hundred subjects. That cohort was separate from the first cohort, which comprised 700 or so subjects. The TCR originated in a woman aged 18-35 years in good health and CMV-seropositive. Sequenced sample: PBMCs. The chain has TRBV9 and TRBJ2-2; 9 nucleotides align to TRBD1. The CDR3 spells CASSGNRGRGGELFF. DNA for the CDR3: TGTGCCAGCAGCGGGAACAGGGGGCGCGGCGGGGAGCTGTTTTTT. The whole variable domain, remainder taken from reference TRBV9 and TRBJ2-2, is DSGVTQTPKHLITATGQRVTLRCSPRSGDLSVYWYQQSLDQGLQFLIQYYNGEERAKGNILERFSAQQFPDLHSELNLSSLELGDSALYFCASSGNRGRGGELFFGEGSRLTVL.